This TCR beta chain appears in the sequencing data of a study of blood T cell repertoires in COVID-19. About the research overall: Some COVID-19 samples were acute and others convalescent; all came from the United States, Italy and Spain.

The V end was cut by 2 bases, the J end by 6 bases, with 10 bases between. The germline gives CDR1 SGHTA, CDR2 FQGTGA. This CDR3 contains 13 residues. Measured with immunoSEQ multiplex PCR; TCRdb has only the in-frame clones, and not every one. The data contain around 700,000 clones, 85% to 90% of them singletons. Source material: peripheral blood. This receptor was obtained from a woman under 30 with acute or convalescent COVID-19. The V gene is TRBV7-3, the J gene TRBJ1-2, with unresolved D. As DNA, the CDR3 is TGTGCCAGCAGCTTAGGGCAATCCCATGGCTACACCTTC. It codes for CASSLGQSHGYTF.